The clone carrying this T cell receptor beta chain was counted many times. V was cut by 5 bases and J by 4 bases, with 14 bases left in between. This CDR3 has 15 residues. Per the germline V gene, CDR1 is SGHAT and CDR2 is FQNNGV. Assembly of TCR beta libraries relied on iRepertoire HTBI primers together with Arm-PCR of CDR3 regions. TCRdb analysed the multiplex PCR reads with MiXCR anew, one entry per CDR3 protein. The sample contains hundreds of thousands of distinct CDR3 sequences, approximately 12% of which appear only once. This record comes from a study of regulatory T cells in long-lasting Graves disease. Study overall: For under 3 months, newly diagnosed Graves' patients had been taking antithyroid drugs.

Stated time point: newly diagnosed GD, antithyroid drugs for less than 3 months. The TCR library used RNA extracted from PBMCs. Graves' disease diagnoses used American Thyroid Association guidelines. These data were also filed under a second study, of T cells in Graves' hyperthyroidism and ophthalmopathy. That report notes: Used for diagnoses were clinical symptoms, serum thyroxine and TRAb, thyroid ultrasound and orbital computed tomography. Blood shared most expanded thyroid clonotypes above 0.001.

The chain uses TRBV11-2 and TRBJ1-4; the D is unclear. The specimen comprised peripheral blood mononuclear cells (PBMCs), sampled at new diagnosis, from a patient treated with antithyroid drugs. This clonotype was sampled from a woman aged 30 to 39 with Graves disease. The CDR3 here is CASSIGGVFNEKLFF. CDR3 bases: TGTGCCAGCAGCATAGGCGGGGTCTTTAATGAAAAACTGTTTTTT.